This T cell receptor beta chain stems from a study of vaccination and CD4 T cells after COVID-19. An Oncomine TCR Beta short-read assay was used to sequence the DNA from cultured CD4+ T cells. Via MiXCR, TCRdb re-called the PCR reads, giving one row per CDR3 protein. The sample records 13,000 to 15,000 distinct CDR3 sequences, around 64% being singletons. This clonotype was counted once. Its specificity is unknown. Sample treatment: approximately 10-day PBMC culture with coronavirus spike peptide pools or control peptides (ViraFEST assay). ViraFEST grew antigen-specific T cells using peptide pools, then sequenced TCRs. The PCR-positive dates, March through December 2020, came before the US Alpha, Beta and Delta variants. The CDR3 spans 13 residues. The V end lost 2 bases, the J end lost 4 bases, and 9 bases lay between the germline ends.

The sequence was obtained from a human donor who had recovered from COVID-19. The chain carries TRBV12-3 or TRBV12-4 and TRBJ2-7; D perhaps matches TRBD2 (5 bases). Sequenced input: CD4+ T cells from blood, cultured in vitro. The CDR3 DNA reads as TGTGCCAGCAGTTTAAACAGACTATACGAGCAGTACTTC. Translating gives CASSLNRLYEQYF.